Shown below are 6 T cell receptor beta chains from a single sample sequenced in a study of blood T cell repertoires in COVID-19. Only in-frame clones appear in the TCRdb table, and some are missing; sequencing was by immunoSEQ multiplex PCR. There are about 74,000 clones in the sample; approximately 86% occur only once, and roughly 1.9% lies in the top ten. The sequenced sample consisted of peripheral blood. These receptor sequences come from a woman of 80 years or more with active or convalescent COVID-19.

In DNA, the CDR3 is TGTGCCAGCTCACCGGAGAGCACCACAGATACGCAGTATTTT. Encoded protein: CASSPESTTDTQYF. V usage is TRBV18 and J usage is TRBJ2-3; the D is unclear. V dropped 3 bases and J dropped 2 bases, with 9 bases sitting between them. CDR3 length equals 14 residues. CDR1 KGHSH and CDR2 LQKENI come from the germline V gene.

The chain uses TRBV7-6 and TRBJ2-1, with TRBD1 identical over 7 bases. The CDR3 length is 15 residues. J gave up 13 bases and V 3 bases, and 15 bases lay outside the gene matches. Germline V gene lookup returns CDR1 SGHVS and CDR2 FNYEAQ. The CDR3: CASSLLIRTGATQFF. The CDR3 region has the DNA TGTGCCAGCAGCTTGCTCATACGAACAGGGGCCACCCAGTTCTTC.

The chain combines TRBV20-1 with TRBJ2-5, with D uncertain. Per germline, CDR1 DFQATT and CDR2 SNEGSKA (reference sequence). The CDR3 has 11 amino acids. Between the trimmed V and J ends, which lost 8 bases and 1 base, there was a span of 8 bases. In DNA form, the CDR3 reads TGCAGTACTAACTTCCAAGAGACCCAGTACTTC. It codes for CSTNFQETQYF.

J is TRBJ2-3 and V is TRBV24-1; 8 bases are shared with TRBD1. Trimming at V came to 5 bases and at J to 2 bases, leaving 8 bases not matched to a gene. The CDR3 contains 16 residues. Germline V lookup: CDR1 KGHDR, CDR2 SFDVKD. This CDR3 is CATSGGHQGATDTQYF. The CDR3 coding sequence is TGTGCCACCAGTGGCGGACATCAGGGGGCCACAGATACGCAGTATTTT.

The chain employs TRBV7-3 and TRBJ1-2; tentatively, D is TRBD1 (6 bases). Germline V CDR1 and CDR2: SGHTA, FQGTGA. This CDR3 comprises 14 residues. V was cut by 2 bases and J by 2 bases, with 9 bases left in between. The DNA of the CDR3 is TGTGCCAGCAGCTTAGGGCAGGGGAACTATGGCTACACCTTC. Its protein is CASSLGQGNYGYTF.

There are a few counts of this clone. This chain joins TRBV2 and TRBJ2-7; the D is unclear. Germline V gives CDR1 SNHLY, CDR2 FYNNEI. The CDR3 loop spans 13 amino acids. The V gene lost 3 bases and the J gene lost 3 bases, with 9 bases spanning the gap. This CDR3 is CASSEMAVYEQYF. Here the CDR3 DNA reads TGTGCCAGCAGTGAGATGGCTGTCTACGAGCAGTACTTC.